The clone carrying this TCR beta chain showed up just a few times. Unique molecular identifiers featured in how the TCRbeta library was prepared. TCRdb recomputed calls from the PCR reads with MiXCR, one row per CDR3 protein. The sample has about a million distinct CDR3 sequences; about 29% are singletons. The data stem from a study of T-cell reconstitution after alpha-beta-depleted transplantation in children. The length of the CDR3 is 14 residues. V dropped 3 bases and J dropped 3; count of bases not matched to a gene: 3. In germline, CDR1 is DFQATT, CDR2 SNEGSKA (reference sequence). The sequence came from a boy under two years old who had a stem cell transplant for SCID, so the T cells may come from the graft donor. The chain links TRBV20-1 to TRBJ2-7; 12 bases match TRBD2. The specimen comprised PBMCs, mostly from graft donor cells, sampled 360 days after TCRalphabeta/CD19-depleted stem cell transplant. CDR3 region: CSARATSGGYEQYF. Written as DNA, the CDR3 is TGCAGTGCTAGGGCGACTAGCGGGGGCTACGAGCAGTACTTC.